The TCR beta chain described here comes from a study of shared clonotypes between healthy human individuals. Regarding the study as a whole: What limited the represented genetic and exposure-history diversity was the small number of donors. Clonotype sharing among donors was thought likely to change with sequencing depth.

Trimming left V 7 bases short and J 2 bases short, with 15 bases between. The CDR3 extends over 14 amino acids. Germline V gene data show CDR1 as SGHTA and CDR2 as FQGNSA. With regard to this clone: The antigen remains unidentified.

A deep-level run was used for the assay. Loaded into unsorted PBMC replicate PCRs was about 300 ng DNA, 30,000 to 35,000 T cell genomes. Sequencing was performed with immunoSEQ multiplex PCR; in TCRdb, only in-frame clones are kept and a portion is missing. In the table there are about 490,000 clones, 76% of which are singletons. This rearrangement joins TRBV7-2 to TRBJ2-7, with D perhaps matching TRBD2 (6 bases). The material sequenced was PBMCs. The receptor was derived from a middle-aged woman in good health. Some clones in this sample may be carry-over from other donors' samples. The CDR3 DNA sequence: TGTGCCAGCACCGGCCCGGGACTGGCCTACGAGCAGTACTTC. This translates into CASTGPGLAYEQYF.